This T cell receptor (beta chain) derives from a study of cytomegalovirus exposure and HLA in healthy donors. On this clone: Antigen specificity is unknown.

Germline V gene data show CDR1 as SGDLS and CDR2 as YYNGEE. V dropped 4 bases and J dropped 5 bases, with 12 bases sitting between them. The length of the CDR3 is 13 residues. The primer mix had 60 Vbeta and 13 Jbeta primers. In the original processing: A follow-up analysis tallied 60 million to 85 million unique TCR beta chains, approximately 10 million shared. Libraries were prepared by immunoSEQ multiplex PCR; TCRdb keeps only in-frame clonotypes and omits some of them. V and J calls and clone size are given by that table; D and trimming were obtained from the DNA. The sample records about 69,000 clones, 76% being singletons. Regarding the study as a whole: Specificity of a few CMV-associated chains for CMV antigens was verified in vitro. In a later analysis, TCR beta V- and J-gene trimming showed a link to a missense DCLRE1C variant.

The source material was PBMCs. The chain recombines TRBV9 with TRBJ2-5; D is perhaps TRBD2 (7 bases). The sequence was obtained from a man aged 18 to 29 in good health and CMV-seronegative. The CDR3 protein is CASSPRGAETQYF. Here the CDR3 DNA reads TGTGCCAGCAGCCCTCGGGGGGCGGAGACCCAGTACTTC.